This T cell receptor (beta chain) derives from a study of chemoradiotherapy in HPV16-positive cancers. Findings of the study overall: Candidate HPV-specific clones and E7-related TCR motifs grew in tumor during treatment.

CDR1 and CDR2 (germline): MGHRA, YSYEKL. This CDR3 contains 15 residues. V was clipped by 5 bases and J by 7 bases, with 17 bases between them. Using immunoSEQ multiplex PCR, the repertoire was profiled, and TCRdb retains in-frame clones only, with some absent. In the table there are some 11,000 clones, 85% to 90% of which are singletons. Of note for this clone: Its antigen is still unknown.

The sample was collected from a patient who underwent chemoradiotherapy. V is TRBV4-1 and J is TRBJ1-4, with a tentative D call TRBD1 (5 bases). The sequence came from a human donor with HPV-associated anogenital cancer. The CDR3 is CASSKSGTVGEKLFF. The CDR3 DNA reads as TGCGCCAGCAGCAAATCCGGGACTGTTGGTGAAAAACTGTTTTTT.